This TCR beta chain appears in the sequencing data of a study of cytomegalovirus exposure and HLA in healthy donors. V was cut by 1 base and J by 4 bases, with 17 bases left in between. The CDR3 contains 16 residues. Germline V gene sequence: CDR1 SGHDT, CDR2 YYEEEE. This clone was seen a single time. The PCR was carried out with 60 Vbeta primers and 13 Jbeta primers. Only in-frame clones appear in the TCRdb table, and some are missing; sequencing was by immunoSEQ multiplex PCR. Of 130,000 to 150,000 clones in the sample, about four fifths were seen once. V is TRBV5-6 and J is TRBJ1-2; no clear D gene. The TCR sequence derives from a man younger than 40 in good health and CMV-seronegative. The specimen sequenced was PBMCs. The CDR3 sequence: CASSLWRIVYVYGYTF. The CDR3 bases are TGTGCCAGCAGCTTGTGGCGGATCGTCTACGTCTATGGCTACACCTTC. The whole variable domain, filled in from reference TRBV5-6 and TRBJ1-2, reads DAGVTQSPTHLIKTRGQQVTLRCSPKSGHDTVSWYQQALGQGPQFIFQYYEEEERQRGNFPDRFSGHQFPNYSSELNVNALLLGDSALYLCASSLWRIVYVYGYTFGSGTRLTVV.